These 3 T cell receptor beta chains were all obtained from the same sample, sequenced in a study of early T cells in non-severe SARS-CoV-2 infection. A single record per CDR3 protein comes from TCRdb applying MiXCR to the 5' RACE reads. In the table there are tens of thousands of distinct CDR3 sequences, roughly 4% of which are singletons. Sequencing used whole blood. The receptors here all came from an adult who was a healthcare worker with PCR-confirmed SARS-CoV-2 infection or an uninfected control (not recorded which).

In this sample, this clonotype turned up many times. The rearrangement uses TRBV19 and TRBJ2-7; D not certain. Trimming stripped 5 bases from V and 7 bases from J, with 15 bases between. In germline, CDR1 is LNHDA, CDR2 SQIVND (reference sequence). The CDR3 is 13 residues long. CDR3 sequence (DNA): TGTGCCAGTAGTTTCGGAAACCGGCGGGAGCAGTACTTC. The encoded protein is CASSFGNRREQYF.

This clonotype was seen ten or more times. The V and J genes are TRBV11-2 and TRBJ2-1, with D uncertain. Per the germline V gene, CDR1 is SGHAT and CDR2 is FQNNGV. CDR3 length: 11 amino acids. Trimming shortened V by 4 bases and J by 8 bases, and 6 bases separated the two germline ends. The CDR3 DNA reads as TGTGCCAGCAGCTCTAACTATGAGCAGTTCTTC. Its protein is CASSSNYEQFF. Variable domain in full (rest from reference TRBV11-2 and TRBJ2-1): EAGVAQSPRYKIIEKRQSVAFWCNPISGHATLYWYQQILGQGPKLLIQFQNNGVVDDSQLPKDRFSAERLKGVDSTLKIQPAKLEDSAVYLCASSSNYEQFFGPGTRLTVL.

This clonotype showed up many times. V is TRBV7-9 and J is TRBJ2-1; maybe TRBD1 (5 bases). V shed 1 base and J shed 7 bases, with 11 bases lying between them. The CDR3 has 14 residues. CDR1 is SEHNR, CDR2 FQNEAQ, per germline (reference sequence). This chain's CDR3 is CASSLGQRGNEQFF. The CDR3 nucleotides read TGTGCCAGCAGCTTAGGACAGCGTGGGAATGAGCAGTTCTTC.